These 18 T cell receptor beta chains share one sample of origin, sequenced in a study of T-cell memory formation after mild COVID-19. Each CDR3 protein is one row after TCRdb ran MiXCR on the 5' RACE reads. The data show some 62,000 distinct CDR3 sequences, approximately 9% seen once. Sequencing was carried out using PBMCs or a T cell subset sorted from them (not recorded which). The receptor source for this set is a man aged 18-30 years who had mild COVID-19 (a few samples of this study predate the infection). Cell type and time point are not known.

The rearrangement uses TRBV27 and TRBJ1-1; D unresolved. The CDR3 contains 13 residues. V dropped 9 bases and J dropped 0 bases, with 11 bases sitting between them. CDR1 MNHEY and CDR2 SMNVEV come from the germline V gene (reference sequence). The CDR3 loop is CASRDDVNTEAFF. CDR3 DNA: TGTGCCAGTCGGGATGATGTGAACACTGAAGCTTTCTTT.

The V call is TRBV4-2, the J call TRBJ2-2; 10 nucleotides agree with TRBD2. Germline-derived CDR1 and CDR2 are LGHNA and YNFKEQ. V shed 0 bases, J shed 4 bases, and the junction held 5 bases outside the gene matches. This CDR3 is 17 amino acids long. The CDR3 here is CASSQEASGGATGELFF. The CDR3 bases are TGTGCCAGCAGCCAAGAGGCAAGCGGGGGGGCCACCGGGGAGCTGTTTTTT.

The chain couples TRBV5-1 to TRBJ1-5; tentatively, D is TRBD1 (5 bases). CDR3 size: 14 residues. Germline assignment: CDR1 SGHRS and CDR2 YFSETQ. The V and J ends lost 0 bases and 10 bases respectively, with 14 bases between them. DNA of the CDR3: TGCGCCAGCAGCTTGGAGGGGCCAAAGGAACCCCAGCATTTT. This encodes CASSLEGPKEPQHF.

The chain combines TRBV20-1 with TRBJ2-3, with 10 positions matching TRBD2. Per germline, CDR1 DFQATT and CDR2 SNEGSKA (reference sequence). The CDR3 is 13 amino acids. The junction had 0 bases not matched to a gene; V was cut back by 5 bases and J by 1 base. The CDR3 DNA reads as TGCAGTGCTGGGACTAGCGGCACAGATACGCAGTATTTT. This encodes CSAGTSGTDTQYF.

This chain connects TRBV12-3 or TRBV12-4 to TRBJ2-1; D is unclear. The CDR3 has 11 residues. The V end was cut by 6 bases, the J end by 9 bases, with 9 bases between. The CDR3 protein is CASSTGGEQFF. For the CDR3, the DNA is TGTGCCAGCAGCACCGGCGGTGAGCAGTTCTTC.

The chain joins TRBV5-1 to TRBJ2-1; perhaps TRBD2 as D (5 bases). The CDR3 is 16 amino acids. Trimming stripped 1 base from V and 6 bases from J, with 17 bases between. Germline V lookup: CDR1 SGHRS, CDR2 YFSETQ. CDR3 protein: CASSLSPGIRTNEQFF. CDR3 sequence (DNA): TGCGCCAGCAGCTTGAGTCCGGGGATAAGGACCAATGAGCAGTTCTTC.

In its sample, this clonotype was seen a few times. Written as DNA, the CDR3 is TGCAGCGTTGGCGAATTCCGCAGGTACTTC. Protein product: CSVGEFRRYF. J is TRBJ2-7 and V is TRBV29-1; D call uncertain. V was cut by 4 bases and J by 12 bases, with 13 bases left in between. CDR1 is SQVTM, CDR2 ANQGSEA, per germline. The CDR3 runs 10 residues.

The chain employs TRBV12-3 or TRBV12-4 and TRBJ1-1; D is ambiguous. The CDR3 has 14 amino acids. Trimming removed 1 base from V and 7 bases from J, with 13 bases in between. CDR3 protein: CASSLGNRADEAFF. Here the CDR3 DNA reads TGTGCCAGCAGTTTAGGTAATAGGGCTGATGAAGCTTTCTTT.

This clonotype was found many times. The chain links TRBV7-3 to TRBJ2-5; D tentatively reads TRBD1 or TRBD2 (6 bases each). Germline V gene lookup returns CDR1 SGHTA and CDR2 FQGTGA. The CDR3 contains 13 residues. V was cut by 5 bases and J by 5 bases, with 12 bases left in between. CDR3 sequence reads: CASSGGPGETQYF. In nucleotides, the CDR3 is TGTGCCAGCAGCGGGGGGCCGGGTGAGACCCAGTACTTC.

This clonotype has more than one count but fewer than ten. CDR3 bases: TGTGCCACCAGTGGGGAGTCCGGGGGGGCGGAAGATACGCAGTATTTT. Its protein product is CATSGESGGAEDTQYF. The chain employs TRBV24-1 and TRBJ2-3; 8 bases match TRBD2. V was pared by 5 bases and J by 5 bases, with 11 bases of the junction left unmatched. Germline V lookup: CDR1 KGHDR, CDR2 SFDVKD. This CDR3 has 16 amino acids.

V is TRBV24-1 and J is TRBJ2-4; D is perhaps TRBD2 (6 bases). V lost 4 bases to trimming and J lost 9 bases, with 15 bases between them. The germline gives CDR1 KGHDR, CDR2 SFDVKD. The CDR3 contains 14 residues. This chain's CDR3 is CATSDHGGPGIQYF. Here the CDR3 DNA reads TGTGCCACCAGTGACCACGGAGGGCCGGGCATTCAGTACTTC.

This clonotype was recorded at least ten times. V is TRBV5-1 and J is TRBJ2-1; no firm D call. Germline V gene lookup returns CDR1 SGHRS and CDR2 YFSETQ. The V end was cut by 0 bases, the J end by 7 bases, with 11 bases between. The CDR3 spans 14 residues. The CDR3: CASSLGTATNEQFF. The CDR3 region has the DNA TGCGCCAGCAGCTTGGGTACGGCTACTAATGAGCAGTTCTTC.

V and J are TRBV5-6 and TRBJ2-3; 7 bases align to TRBD1. Germline V gives CDR1 SGHDT, CDR2 YYEEEE. This CDR3 is built from 13 residues. The V segment lost 4 bases and the J segment 4 bases; nucleotides outside the gene matches: 3. The CDR3 DNA sequence: TGTGCCAGCAGCCGAGGACAGGCAGATACGCAGTATTTT. Protein sequence: CASSRGQADTQYF.

Here the CDR3 DNA reads TGTGCCACCGCGACAGGGGGCCGTGGGGCCAACGTCCTGACTTTC. This gives the protein CATATGGRGANVLTF. The chain is built from TRBV15 and TRBJ2-6, with 10 bases identical to TRBD1. J was trimmed by 3 bases and V by 8 bases; bases with no gene match: 4. CDR1 and CDR2 from the germline V gene are LNHNV and YYDKDF (reference sequence). This CDR3 spans 15 amino acids.

Ten or more counts support this clonotype. This chain joins TRBV18 and TRBJ2-1, with 8 bases that match TRBD1. The CDR3 contains 14 residues. Germline V gene lookup returns CDR1 KGHSH and CDR2 LQKENI. J was trimmed by 3 bases and V by 3 bases; bases with no gene match: 1. CDR3 coding DNA: TGTGCCAGCTCACCCGGACAGGGCTACAATGAGCAGTTCTTC. Translation gives CASSPGQGYNEQFF.

This chain uses TRBV4-3 with TRBJ1-6; 7 bases fit TRBD1. CDR3 length: 16 amino acids. V shed 3 bases and J 7 bases; nucleotides not matched to a gene: 9. Germline-derived CDR1 and CDR2 are LGHNA and YSLEER. CDR3 region: CASSHEPTGRNSPLHF. Here the CDR3 DNA reads TGCGCCAGCAGCCATGAGCCGACAGGGAGGAATTCACCCCTCCACTTT.

This clonotype was observed at least ten times. This chain links TRBV6-5 with TRBJ2-3; D gene unclear. Trimming took off 0 bases at V and 0 bases at J, with 4 bases between the two ends. In germline, CDR1 is MNHEY, CDR2 SVGAGI. This CDR3 contains 14 residues. The CDR3 nucleotides read TGTGCCAGCAGTTACTCGGCTAGCACAGATACGCAGTATTTT. It yields the protein CASSYSASTDTQYF.

This chain joins TRBV25-1 and TRBJ1-1; no definite D call. Trimming removed 4 bases at V and 5 bases at J, with 8 bases between. This CDR3 comprises 12 residues. In germline, CDR1 is MGHDK, CDR2 SYGVNS. CDR3 nucleotides: TGTGCCAGCAGTGTGTCGGAGACTGAAGCTTTCTTT. This sequence encodes CASSVSETEAFF.